The TCR beta chain described here comes from a study of a mutant IDH1 vaccine in newly diagnosed glioma (dated by TCRdb to about 2021). Some background on the complete study: In the chemotherapy-containing groups, vaccination started alongside temozolomide cycles, whereas in patients who had radiotherapy alone it started 4-6 weeks after radiotherapy. The roughly 30 treated patients were approximately 62% male and 37.5% female, with a mean age of around 40 years. Before enrollment, most patients had been given radiochemotherapy with temozolomide as standard therapy, while the rest had received either radiotherapy alone or temozolomide alone. For exploratory analyses, about two dozen treated patients had longitudinal TCRB deep sequencing done wherever samples were available. Visit V12 was the week-35 safety follow-up and visit V13 was the week-47 end of study. Peripheral blood was drawn at six visits: V03 (baseline), V05, V07, V10, V12 and V13.

The CDR3 holds 17 amino acids from the cysteine to the phenylalanine. Solely the CDR3 DNA is kept, with 51 bases framed from the first base. V lost 4 bases and J lost 6 bases, and the count of bases not matched to a germline gene is 15. Sequences SGHNT (CDR1) and YYREEE (CDR2) are obtained from the germline V gene (reference sequence). Libraries were prepared through the immunoSEQ multiplex PCR assay. Rearranged TCR beta chain sequences were amplified using the hsTCRB Kit according to the manufacturer's protocol. TCRB libraries were sequenced on an Illumina MiSeq. Per the source publication's procedure: Demultiplexing, trimming and gene mapping were performed with the kit vendor's proprietary platform. This immuneACCESS table, as held by TCRdb, lists in-frame sequences with V and J called but not all clones. Of the missing ones, under half trace to an unresolved V gene in checked studies; the others have no known cause. That table furnishes V, J and clone size, whereas the DNA furnished D and trimming. The sample data list 45,000 or so clones, and 70% to 90% of these were observed just once. The ten largest clones represent around 5.7% of the sample.

The time point label, read with the paper, signifies: week 35, safety follow-up. Each vaccine dose was 300 ug of a 20-mer mutant IDH1 peptide in Montanide, given subcutaneously with topical imiquimod. Patients received eight vaccinations in weeks 1, 3, 5, 7, 11, 15, 19 and 23, corresponding to visits V03 through V10. All donors had newly diagnosed IDH1-mutant astrocytomas of WHO grade 3 or 4 that showed loss of nuclear ATRX. The samples were drawn from NOA16, a multicentre, single-arm, open-label phase I trial in Germany that tested a mutant IDH1 peptide vaccine in humans for the first time. Genomic DNA for TCRB sequencing was isolated from EDTA blood with the DNeasy Blood and Tissue Kit. On this clone: This clone's antigen is unknown. No base qualities exist here, and no much larger clone lies one base off it.

Broad study findings and their caveats: Selection of PBMC samples for TCRB deep sequencing was based on availability. Immune responses induced by the vaccine were seen in around 93% of patients across multiple MHC alleles. It was noted by the authors that analyses of patient blood samples could not be reproduced owing to sample limitations. Changes in the top peripheral T cell clonotypes picked up by TCRB sequencing did not appear to be linked to pseudoprogression.

The receptor chain draws on TRBV5-4 and TRBJ1-2; 10 middle bases align to TRBD1. The sequence derives from a woman aged 40 to 49 with glioma. Sequences were derived from PBMCs, sampled from a glioma patient whose treatment included an IDH1 peptide vaccine. The DNA is TGTGCCAGCAGCGCACTGGGGACAGGGGAGAGGACGGATGGCTACACCTTC. It translates as CASSALGTGERTDGYTF. Outside the CDR3, residues come from the reference TRBV5-4 and TRBJ1-2 proteins, so the full variable domain is: ETGVTQSPTHLIKTRGQQVTLRCSSQSGHNTVSWYQQALGQGPQFIFQYYREEENGRGNFPPRFSGLQFPNYSSELNVNALELDDSALYLCASSALGTGERTDGYTFGSGTRLTVV.